A selection of T cell receptor beta chains follows, all from one sample in a study of immune characterization of retroperitoneal liposarcoma. TCRdb re-analysed the PCR reads in MiXCR, keeping a single row per CDR3 protein. The profile shows roughly 11,000 distinct CDR3 sequences, 40% to 55% of them singletons. Sequenced material: tumor tissue. Receptor source: a female donor with retroperitoneal liposarcoma. Both conserved end residues are part of each CDR3. The order of the fields is clone size, J gene, V gene, CDR3 protein. Rows give clone size only sometimes, using once, few, many, or a class for an expanded clone.

>.|TRBJ2-5|TRBV7-2
CASSLAQGEQYF
>.|TRBJ2-3|TRBV6-1
CASSLGTGTTTDTQYF
>.|TRBJ2-3|TRBV7-3
CASSFDSGGTDTQYF
>.|.|TRBV12-3/TRBV12-4
CASSGASNEQFF
>.|TRBJ2-2|TRBV7-9
CASSLGQGTGELFF
>large|TRBJ2-1|TRBV6-1
CASSRDPDQETQFF
>few|TRBJ2-1|TRBV6-8
CASSYWKGDEQFF
>.|TRBJ2-3|TRBV7-2
CASSLAFNTDTQYF
>.|TRBJ2-5|TRBV30
CAWPQLLSLLQIPRSLEHAKVHW
>few|TRBJ2-1|TRBV6-1
CASRDLAGGLYNEQFF
>few|TRBJ2-5|TRBV7-3
CASSRLDQETQYF
>.|TRBJ1-1|TRBV12-3/TRBV12-4
CASSLSGNAEAFF